This T cell receptor (beta chain) was obtained from a study of blood T cell repertoires in COVID-19. Study overall: The study drew acute and convalescent COVID-19 samples from the United States, Italy and Spain. PBMCs, B-cell-depleted T cells, or T cells were the source of the cDNA or gDNA that made up the material.

This clone was seen more than once but under ten times. Sequencing used immunoSEQ multiplex PCR; TCRdb keeps in-frame clones, though not all of them. The sample yields approximately 300,000 clones, around 90% seen once. Those enrolled in Seattle joined during active infection and were followed longitudinally afterward. The germline V and J ends were trimmed by 0 bases and 1 base, with 5 bases remaining between them. CDR3 length: 14 amino acids. Germline CDR1 is SGHDN and CDR2 is FVKESK. Sequenced: peripheral blood. J is TRBJ2-3 and V is TRBV14; D not certain. This clonotype was obtained from a woman in her thirties with COVID-19, enrolled during active disease. DNA of the CDR3: TGTGCCAGCAGCCAAGAGCTAGGCACAGATACGCAGTATTTT. Translating gives CASSQELGTDTQYF.